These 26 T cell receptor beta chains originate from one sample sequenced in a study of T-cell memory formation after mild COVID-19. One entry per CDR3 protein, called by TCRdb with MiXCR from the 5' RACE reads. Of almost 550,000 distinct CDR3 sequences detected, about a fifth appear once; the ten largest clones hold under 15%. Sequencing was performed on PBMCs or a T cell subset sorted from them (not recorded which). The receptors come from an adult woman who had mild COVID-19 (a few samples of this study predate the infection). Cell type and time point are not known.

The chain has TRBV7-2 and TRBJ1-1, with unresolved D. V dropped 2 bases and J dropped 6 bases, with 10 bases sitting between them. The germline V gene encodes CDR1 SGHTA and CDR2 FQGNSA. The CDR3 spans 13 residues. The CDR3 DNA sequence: TGTGCCAGCAGCTTACCCCCCCAAGCTGAAGCTTTCTTT. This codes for CASSLPPQAEAFF.

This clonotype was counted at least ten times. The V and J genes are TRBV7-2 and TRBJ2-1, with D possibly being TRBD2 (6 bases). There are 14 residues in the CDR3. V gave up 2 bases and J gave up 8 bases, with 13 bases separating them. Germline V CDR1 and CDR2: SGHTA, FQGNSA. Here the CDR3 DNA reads TGTGCCAGCAGCTTACGGACCGGGAGCCATGAGCAGTTCTTC. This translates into CASSLRTGSHEQFF.

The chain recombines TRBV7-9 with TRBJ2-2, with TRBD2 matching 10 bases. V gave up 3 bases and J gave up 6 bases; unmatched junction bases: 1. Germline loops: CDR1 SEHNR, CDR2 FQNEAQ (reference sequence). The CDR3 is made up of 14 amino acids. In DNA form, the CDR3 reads TGTGCCAGCAGCTTCACTAGCGGGGCCGGGGAGCTGTTTTTT. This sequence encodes CASSFTSGAGELFF. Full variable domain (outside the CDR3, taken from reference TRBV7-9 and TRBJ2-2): DTGVSQNPRHKITKRGQNVTFRCDPISEHNRLYWYRQTLGQGPEFLTYFQNEAQLEKSRLLSDRFSAERPKGSFSTLEIQRTEQGDSAMYLCASSFTSGAGELFFGEGSRLTVL.

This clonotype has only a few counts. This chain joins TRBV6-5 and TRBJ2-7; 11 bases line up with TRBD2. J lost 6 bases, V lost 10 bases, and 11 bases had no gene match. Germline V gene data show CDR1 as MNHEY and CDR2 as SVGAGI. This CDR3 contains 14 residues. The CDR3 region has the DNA TGTGCCACCTCCTTAGCGGGGGGGCATCTCGAGCAGTACTTC. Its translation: CATSLAGGHLEQYF.

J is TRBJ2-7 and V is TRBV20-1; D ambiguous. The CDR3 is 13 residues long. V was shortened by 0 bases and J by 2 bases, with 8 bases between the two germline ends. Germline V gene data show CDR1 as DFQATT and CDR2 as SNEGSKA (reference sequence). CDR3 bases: TGCAGTGCTAGAGATCTTGAGACCTACGAGCAGTACTTC. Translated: CSARDLETYEQYF.

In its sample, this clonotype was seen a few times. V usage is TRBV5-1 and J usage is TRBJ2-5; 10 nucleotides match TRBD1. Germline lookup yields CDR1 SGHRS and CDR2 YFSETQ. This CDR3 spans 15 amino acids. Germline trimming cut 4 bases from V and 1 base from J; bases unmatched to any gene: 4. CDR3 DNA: TGCGCCAGCAGCCAGGGACAGGGGACCCAAGAGACCCAGTACTTC. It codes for CASSQGQGTQETQYF. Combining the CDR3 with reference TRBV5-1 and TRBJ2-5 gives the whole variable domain KAGVTQTPRYLIKTRGQQVTLSCSPISGHRSVSWYQQTPGQGLQFLFEYFSETQRNKGNFPGRFSGRQFSNSRSEMNVSTLELGDSALYLCASSQGQGTQETQYFGPGTRLLVL.

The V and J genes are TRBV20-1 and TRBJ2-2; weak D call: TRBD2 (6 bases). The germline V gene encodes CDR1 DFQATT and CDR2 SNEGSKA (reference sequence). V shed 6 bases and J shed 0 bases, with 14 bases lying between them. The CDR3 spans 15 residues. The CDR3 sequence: CSAKLGGPNTGELFF. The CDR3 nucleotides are TGCAGTGCGAAACTCGGAGGGCCGAACACCGGGGAGCTGTTTTTT.

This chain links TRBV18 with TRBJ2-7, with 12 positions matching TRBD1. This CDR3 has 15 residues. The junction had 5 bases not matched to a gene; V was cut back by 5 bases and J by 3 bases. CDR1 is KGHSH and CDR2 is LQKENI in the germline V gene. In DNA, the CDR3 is TGTGCCAGCTCAGTCGGGACAGGGGGCGGCTACGAGCAGTACTTC. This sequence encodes CASSVGTGGGYEQYF.

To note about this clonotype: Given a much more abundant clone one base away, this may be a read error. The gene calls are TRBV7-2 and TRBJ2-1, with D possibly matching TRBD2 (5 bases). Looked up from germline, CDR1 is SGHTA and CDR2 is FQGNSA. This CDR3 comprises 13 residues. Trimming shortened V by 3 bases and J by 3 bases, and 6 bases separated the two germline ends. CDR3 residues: CASSFAGYNEQFF. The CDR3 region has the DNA TGTGCCAGCAGCTTTGCGGGCTACAATGAGCAGTTCTTC.

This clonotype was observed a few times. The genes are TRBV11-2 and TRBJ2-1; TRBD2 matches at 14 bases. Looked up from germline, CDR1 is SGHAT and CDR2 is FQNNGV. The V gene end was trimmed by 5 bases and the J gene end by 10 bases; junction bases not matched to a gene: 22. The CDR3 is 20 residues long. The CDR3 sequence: CASSTTPRLAGGPNSKEQFF. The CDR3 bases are TGTGCCAGCAGCACTACCCCTCGACTAGCGGGAGGGCCGAATTCGAAGGAGCAGTTCTTC.

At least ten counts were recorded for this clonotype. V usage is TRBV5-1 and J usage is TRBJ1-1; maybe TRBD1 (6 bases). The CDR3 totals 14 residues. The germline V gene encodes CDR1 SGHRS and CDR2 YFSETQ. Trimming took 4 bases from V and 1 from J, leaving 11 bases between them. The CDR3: CASSRTVPNTEAFF. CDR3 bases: TGCGCCAGCAGCCGGACAGTCCCGAACACTGAAGCTTTCTTT.

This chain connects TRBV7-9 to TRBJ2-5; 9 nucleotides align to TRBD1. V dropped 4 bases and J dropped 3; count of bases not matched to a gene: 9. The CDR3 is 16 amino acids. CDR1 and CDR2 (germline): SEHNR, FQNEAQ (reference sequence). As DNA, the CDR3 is TGTGCCAGCAGCTATTCCGGGACAGGGCTGGAAGAGACCCAGTACTTC. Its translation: CASSYSGTGLEETQYF.

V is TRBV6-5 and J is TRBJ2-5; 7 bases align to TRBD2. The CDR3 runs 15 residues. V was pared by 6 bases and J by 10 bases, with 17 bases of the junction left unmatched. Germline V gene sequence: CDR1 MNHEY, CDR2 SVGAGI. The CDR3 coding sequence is TGTGCCAGCAGAACCTCTCTAGCGGTACCGGGGGACCAGTACTTC. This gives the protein CASRTSLAVPGDQYF.

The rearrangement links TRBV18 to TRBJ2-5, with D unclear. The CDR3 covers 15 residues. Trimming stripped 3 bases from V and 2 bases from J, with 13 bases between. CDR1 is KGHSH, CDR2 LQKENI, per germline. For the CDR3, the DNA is TGTGCCAGCTCACCCGAGCAGCCACCACAAGAGACCCAGTACTTC. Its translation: CASSPEQPPQETQYF.

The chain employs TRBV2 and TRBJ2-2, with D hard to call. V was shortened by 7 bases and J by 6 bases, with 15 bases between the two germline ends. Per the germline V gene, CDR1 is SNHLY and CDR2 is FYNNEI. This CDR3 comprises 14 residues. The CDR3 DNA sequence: TGTGCCAGCAAGGCCGGCCCCTTCCCCGGGGAGCTGTTTTTT. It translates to CASKAGPFPGELFF.

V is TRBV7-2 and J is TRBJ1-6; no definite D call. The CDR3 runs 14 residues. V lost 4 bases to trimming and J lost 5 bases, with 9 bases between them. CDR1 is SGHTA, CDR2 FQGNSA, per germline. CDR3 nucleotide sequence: TGTGCCAGCAGCTCCGATTGGAATAATTCACCCCTCCACTTT. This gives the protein CASSSDWNNSPLHF.

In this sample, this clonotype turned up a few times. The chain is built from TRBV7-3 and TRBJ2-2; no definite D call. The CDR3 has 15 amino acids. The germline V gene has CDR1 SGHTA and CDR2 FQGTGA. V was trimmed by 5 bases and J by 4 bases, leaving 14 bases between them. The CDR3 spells CASSPTARGTGELFF. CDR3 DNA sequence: TGTGCCAGCAGCCCAACAGCTCGCGGCACCGGGGAGCTGTTTTTT.

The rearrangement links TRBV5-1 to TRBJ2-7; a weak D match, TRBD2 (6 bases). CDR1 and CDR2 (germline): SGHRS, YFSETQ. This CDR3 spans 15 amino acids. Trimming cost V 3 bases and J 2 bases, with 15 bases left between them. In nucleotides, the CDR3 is TGCGCCAGCAGCTCCCTCATAGGAGGGACCTACGAGCAGTACTTC. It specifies CASSSLIGGTYEQYF.

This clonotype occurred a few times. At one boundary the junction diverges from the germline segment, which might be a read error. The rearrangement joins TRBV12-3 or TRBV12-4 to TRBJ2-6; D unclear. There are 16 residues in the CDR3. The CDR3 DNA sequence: TGTGCCAGCAGTTTAGCGCGTGACTCTCGGGCCAACGTCCTGACTTTC. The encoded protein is CASSLARDSRANVLTF.

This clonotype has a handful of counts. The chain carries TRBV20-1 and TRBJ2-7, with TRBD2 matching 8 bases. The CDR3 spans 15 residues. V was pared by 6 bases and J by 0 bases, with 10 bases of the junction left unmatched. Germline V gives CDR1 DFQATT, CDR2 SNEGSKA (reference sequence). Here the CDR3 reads CSANAGGLHSYEQYF. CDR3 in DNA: TGCAGTGCCAACGCGGGGGGACTGCACTCCTACGAGCAGTACTTC.

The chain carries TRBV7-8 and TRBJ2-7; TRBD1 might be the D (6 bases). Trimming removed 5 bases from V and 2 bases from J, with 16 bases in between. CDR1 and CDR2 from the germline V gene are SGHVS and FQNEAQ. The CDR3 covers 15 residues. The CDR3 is CASSPDRIVTYEQYF. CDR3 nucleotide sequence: TGTGCCAGCAGCCCAGACAGGATCGTGACCTACGAGCAGTACTTC.

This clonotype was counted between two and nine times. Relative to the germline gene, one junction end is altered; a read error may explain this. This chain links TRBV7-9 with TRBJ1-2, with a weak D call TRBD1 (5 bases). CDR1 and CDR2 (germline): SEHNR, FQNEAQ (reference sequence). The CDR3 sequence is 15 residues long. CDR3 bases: TGTGCCAGCAGGTTAGAGTCCCAGGGACTCTATGGCTACACCTTC. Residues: CASRLESQGLYGYTF.

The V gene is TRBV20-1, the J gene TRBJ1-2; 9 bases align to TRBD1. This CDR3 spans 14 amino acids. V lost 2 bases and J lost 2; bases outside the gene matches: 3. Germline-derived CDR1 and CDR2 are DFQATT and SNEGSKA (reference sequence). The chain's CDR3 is CSARTDRGNYGYTF. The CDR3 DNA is TGCAGTGCTAGAACCGACAGGGGGAACTATGGCTACACCTTC.

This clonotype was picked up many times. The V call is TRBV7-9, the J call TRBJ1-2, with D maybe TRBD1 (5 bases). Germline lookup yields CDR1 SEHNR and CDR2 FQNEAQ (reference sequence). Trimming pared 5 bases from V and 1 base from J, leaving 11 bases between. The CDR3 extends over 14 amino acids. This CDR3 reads CASSPDSLNYGYTF. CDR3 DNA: TGTGCCAGCAGCCCCGACAGCCTTAACTATGGCTACACCTTC.

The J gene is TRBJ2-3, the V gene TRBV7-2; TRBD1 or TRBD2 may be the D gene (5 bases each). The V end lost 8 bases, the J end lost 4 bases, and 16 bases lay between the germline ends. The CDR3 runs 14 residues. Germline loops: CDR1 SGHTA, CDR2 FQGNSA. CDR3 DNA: TGTGCCAGCCGGGGCGGCTTAGGGGCAGATACGCAGTATTTT. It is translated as CASRGGLGADTQYF.

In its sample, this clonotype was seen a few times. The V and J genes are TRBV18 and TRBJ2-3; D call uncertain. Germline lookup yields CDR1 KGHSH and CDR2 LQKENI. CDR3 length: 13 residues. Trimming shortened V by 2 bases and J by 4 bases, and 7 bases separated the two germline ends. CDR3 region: CASSPNPADTQYF. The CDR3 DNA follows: TGTGCCAGCTCACCAAACCCCGCAGATACGCAGTATTTT.